Below, 17 T cell receptor beta chains from the same sample are listed, as sequenced in a study of cytomegalovirus exposure and HLA in healthy donors. This PCR relied on a set of 60 Vbeta primers and 13 Jbeta primers. The table came from immunoSEQ multiplex PCR; TCRdb's copy has only in-frame clones and leaves some out. There are about 170,000 clones in the sample; roughly 80% occur only once, and 0.7% to 0.95% lies in the top ten. Sample: PBMCs. These receptors all stem from a woman between 18 and 29 years old in good health and CMV-seronegative.

The chain links TRBV5-1 to TRBJ2-5; 8 bases map to TRBD2. The last part of the DNA fits TRBJ2-7 better; the J call may be wrong. Germline lookup yields CDR1 SGHRS and CDR2 YFSETQ. This CDR3 contains 16 residues. CDR3 sequence: CASSLAGGGYEDEQYF. The CDR3 DNA follows: TGCGCCAGCAGCTTGGCCGGGGGGGGGTACGAGGACGAGCAGTACTTC.

V usage is TRBV29-1 and J usage is TRBJ1-5; 10 nucleotides align to TRBD1. The V segment lost 4 bases and the J segment 4 bases; nucleotides outside the gene matches: 1. Looked up from germline, CDR1 is SQVTM and CDR2 is ANQGSEA. This CDR3 spans 13 amino acids. As DNA, the CDR3 is TGCAGCGTTGGGGGACAGGGGAATCAGCCCCAGCATTTT. As protein: CSVGGQGNQPQHF.

The V call is TRBV2, the J call TRBJ2-4; 13 positions match TRBD2. The CDR3 has 15 residues. After removal of 8 bases from V and 3 bases from J, the junction contained 4 bases not matched to a gene. Germline loops: CDR1 SNHLY, CDR2 FYNNEI. DNA of the CDR3: TGTGCCAGCGGACTAGCGGGAGTGGGCAAAAACATTCAGTACTTC. Protein: CASGLAGVGKNIQYF. The full variable domain, completed using reference TRBV2 and TRBJ2-4, is EPEVTQTPSHQVTQMGQEVILRCVPISNHLYFYWYRQILGQKVEFLVSFYNNEISEKSEIFDDQFSVERPDGSNFTLKIRSTKLEDSAMYFCASGLAGVGKNIQYFGAGTRLSVL.

The V gene is TRBV10-2, the J gene TRBJ2-7; D possibly corresponds to TRBD1 (7 bases). Looked up from germline, CDR1 is WSHSY and CDR2 is SAAADI. This CDR3 contains 16 residues. Trimming shortened V by 4 bases and J by 3 bases, and 19 bases separated the two germline ends. The CDR3 bases are TGCGCCAGCAGTGGGGGGGCAGGGGGTTCTATCTACGAGCAGTACTTC. This codes for CASSGGAGGSIYEQYF.

The rearrangement uses TRBV5-4 and TRBJ2-7, with TRBD2 matching 11 bases. V was clipped by 4 bases and J by 6 bases; unmatched bases: 6. The CDR3 spans 14 residues. From germline, CDR1 is SGHNT and CDR2 YYREEE (reference sequence). The CDR3 loop is CASSLGLAGVEQYF. In DNA, the CDR3 is TGTGCCAGCAGCCTTGGACTAGCGGGCGTCGAGCAGTACTTC.

The chain carries TRBV14 and TRBJ2-3, with a weak D call TRBD2 (6 bases). V was pared by 2 bases and J by 0 bases, with 15 bases between. Germline V gene sequence: CDR1 SGHDN, CDR2 FVKESK. This CDR3 spans 17 amino acids. This CDR3 reads CASSQLSSGPSTDTQYF. CDR3 nucleotide sequence: TGTGCCAGCAGCCAACTTTCGAGCGGGCCTAGCACAGATACGCAGTATTTT.

The rearrangement links TRBV2 to TRBJ1-2, with a possible D match to TRBD1 (6 bases). Germline assignment: CDR1 SNHLY and CDR2 FYNNEI. Trimming stripped 6 bases from V and 4 bases from J, with 18 bases between. The CDR3 totals 15 residues. The CDR3 loop reads CASRVRGGLSYGYTF. The CDR3 bases are TGTGCCAGCAGGGTCAGGGGTGGGTTGAGCTATGGCTACACCTTC.

The table lists this clone with a few counts. Here the CDR3 reads CASSLGYEVEKLFF. CDR3 DNA sequence: TGCGCCAGCAGCTTAGGATACGAGGTTGAAAAACTGTTTTTT. This chain connects TRBV5-1 to TRBJ1-4, with unresolved D. V lost 2 bases to trimming and J lost 7 bases, with 12 bases between them. The germline V gene encodes CDR1 SGHRS and CDR2 YFSETQ. The CDR3 covers 14 residues.

The chain employs TRBV28 and TRBJ2-7; TRBD1 is a possible D gene (6 bases). Germline V gene sequence: CDR1 MDHEN, CDR2 SYDVKM. CDR3 length: 14 residues. Trimming removed 7 bases at V and 7 bases at J, with 20 bases between. In nucleotides, the CDR3 is TGTGCCAGCACTTCCCAATTGGGGGCGCGGGAGCAGTACTTC. It translates to CASTSQLGAREQYF.

The chain combines TRBV19 with TRBJ2-4, with D tentatively TRBD2 (6 bases). CDR3 length: 14 amino acids. Trimming shortened V by 7 bases and J by 3 bases, and 13 bases separated the two germline ends. CDR1 is LNHDA and CDR2 is SQIVND in the germline V gene (reference sequence). The CDR3 is CASTSRESKNIQYF. CDR3 coding DNA: TGTGCCAGTACCTCTCGGGAGAGCAAAAACATTCAGTACTTC.

The rearrangement links TRBV5-4 to TRBJ2-7, with 7 bases that match TRBD1. CDR1 is SGHNT and CDR2 is YYREEE in the germline V gene (reference sequence). This CDR3 is 13 amino acids long. The V gene end was trimmed by 4 bases and the J gene end by 3 bases; junction bases not matched to a gene: 4. The CDR3 here is CASSHRDSYEQYF. CDR3 DNA sequence: TGTGCCAGCAGCCACCGGGACAGCTACGAGCAGTACTTC. The variable domain in full, completed from reference TRBV5-4 and TRBJ2-7, reads ETGVTQSPTHLIKTRGQQVTLRCSSQSGHNTVSWYQQALGQGPQFIFQYYREEENGRGNFPPRFSGLQFPNYSSELNVNALELDDSALYLCASSHRDSYEQYFGPGTRLTVT.

This rearrangement joins TRBV27 to TRBJ2-3, with 7 bases identical to TRBD2. Germline CDR1 MNHEY, CDR2 SMNVEV (reference sequence). With V trimmed by 3 bases and J by 5 bases, 8 bases remained unmatched. The CDR3 covers 15 residues. For the CDR3, the DNA is TGTGCCAGCAGTTTTGGCGGGAGTTATGGAGATACGCAGTATTTT. Translated: CASSFGGSYGDTQYF.

This chain's CDR3 is CASSLEPRTDTQYF. CDR3 bases: TGTGCCAGCAGCTTGGAACCTAGAACAGATACGCAGTATTTT. The chain combines TRBV5-4 with TRBJ2-3; D unresolved. Trimming took off 0 bases at V and 3 bases at J, with 8 bases between the two ends. CDR3 length equals 14 residues. The V gene's germline CDR1 is SGHNT and CDR2 YYREEE (reference sequence).

The rearrangement uses TRBV5-1 and TRBJ1-4; tentatively, D is TRBD1 (5 bases). This CDR3 has 13 residues. Germline V gene sequence: CDR1 SGHRS, CDR2 YFSETQ. Deletions cut 7 bases from V and 5 bases from J, with 12 bases between. This CDR3 reads CASRQRENEKLFF. The CDR3 region has the DNA TGCGCCAGCCGACAGCGGGAGAATGAAAAACTGTTTTTT.

This clone was observed a single time. The chain joins TRBV28 to TRBJ1-2; D unresolved. V lost 3 bases and J 6 bases, leaving 5 bases between the germline ends. The CDR3 has 11 residues. Per germline, CDR1 MDHEN and CDR2 SYDVKM. CDR3 in DNA: TGTGCCAGCAGTTTTCCAGATGGCTACACCTTC. Translation gives CASSFPDGYTF.

V usage is TRBV11-2 and J usage is TRBJ1-1; the D gene is possibly TRBD1 (5 bases). CDR3 length equals 15 residues. Germline V gives CDR1 SGHAT, CDR2 FQNNGV. The V end was cut by 0 bases, the J end by 2 bases, with 10 bases between. CDR3 DNA: TGTGCCAGCAGCTTAGATCGACAGTTTAACACTGAAGCTTTCTTT. As protein: CASSLDRQFNTEAFF.

The chain recombines TRBV29-1 with TRBJ2-7, with 12 positions matching TRBD2. V lost 7 bases and J lost 6; bases outside the gene matches: 7. The CDR3 contains 13 residues. Germline V gene lookup returns CDR1 SQVTM and CDR2 ANQGSEA. The CDR3 spells CSGVTSGSSEQYF. The CDR3 DNA reads TGCAGCGGGGTGACTAGCGGGAGTTCCGAGCAGTACTTC.